These 8 T cell receptor beta chains share one sample of origin, sequenced in a study of identical twins. TCRdb independently ran MiXCR on the 5' RACE reads; one entry per CDR3 protein. The sample has 650,000 to 750,000 distinct CDR3 sequences, 21% seen once; the top ten hold 4% to 5.5%. These records were also assigned to another study, of T cells expressing NK-cell markers.

Material: PBMCs. The receptors originated from a woman aged 18-29 years in good health.

J is TRBJ2-5 and V is TRBV5-1; TRBD2 matches at 15 bases. J was trimmed by 3 bases and V by 4 bases; bases with no gene match: 7. The CDR3 is 17 residues long. Germline V gives CDR1 SGHRS, CDR2 YFSETQ. The CDR3 is CASSTGTSGGPEETQYF. Written as DNA, the CDR3 is TGCGCCAGCAGCACGGGGACTAGCGGGGGGCCCGAAGAGACCCAGTACTTC.

The J gene is TRBJ2-2, the V gene TRBV3-1; the match to TRBD1 covers 9 bases. This CDR3 comprises 16 residues. Germline trimming cut 5 bases from V and 4 bases from J; bases unmatched to any gene: 8. Germline CDR1 and CDR2: LGHDT and YNNKEL (reference sequence). CDR3 coding DNA: TGTGCCAGCAGCTACTACGGGACAGGGAGCACCGGGGAGCTGTTTTTT. It specifies CASSYYGTGSTGELFF.

Many counts were recorded for this clonotype. V is TRBV12-3 or TRBV12-4 and J is TRBJ1-3; possibly TRBD1 for D (6 bases). The CDR3 has 17 amino acids. V dropped 2 bases and J dropped 0 bases, with 14 bases sitting between them. DNA for the CDR3: TGTGCCAGCAGTTTAACAGGGCTCCACATCTCTGGAAACACCATATATTTT. Amino acids: CASSLTGLHISGNTIYF.

This sequence joins TRBV5-1 and TRBJ1-1; 10 bases are a match to TRBD1. Germline V gene data show CDR1 as SGHRS and CDR2 as YFSETQ. This CDR3 spans 16 amino acids. The V and J ends lost 5 bases and 2 bases, in that order; junction bases with no gene match: 9. The CDR3 DNA reads as TGCGCCAGCAGGCTAGGACAGGGGGATTTTAACACTGAAGCTTTCTTT. Protein sequence: CASRLGQGDFNTEAFF.

V gene TRBV20-1 combines with J gene TRBJ2-7, with 8 bases lining up with TRBD1. This CDR3 is built from 12 residues. J was trimmed by 6 bases and V by 6 bases; bases with no gene match: 7. Germline V CDR1 and CDR2: DFQATT, SNEGSKA (reference sequence). The DNA for the CDR3 is TGCAGTGCAAACGGACAGGGCGCCGAGCAGTACTTC. Amino acid sequence: CSANGQGAEQYF.

The chain is built from TRBV4-2 and TRBJ1-4; TRBD1 aligns across 9 bases. Germline V gene lookup returns CDR1 LGHNA and CDR2 YNFKEQ. J was trimmed by 5 bases and V by 0 bases; bases with no gene match: 4. This CDR3 has 16 amino acids. The CDR3 region is CASSQEGTGQNEKLFF. DNA of the CDR3: TGTGCCAGCAGCCAAGAAGGGACAGGGCAGAATGAAAAACTGTTTTTT.

This clonotype turned up a few times. The chain has TRBV20-1 and TRBJ2-3; a weak D match, TRBD1 (6 bases). CDR1 DFQATT and CDR2 SNEGSKA come from the germline V gene (reference sequence). Between the trimmed V and J ends, which lost 3 bases and 2 bases, there was a span of 12 bases. The CDR3 has 14 amino acids. In DNA form, the CDR3 reads TGCAGTGCTAGCCGGGACACGTACACAGATACGCAGTATTTT. Protein: CSASRDTYTDTQYF.

This clonotype was detected many times. The rearrangement links TRBV29-1 to TRBJ2-7, with D unresolved. Germline V CDR1 and CDR2: SQVTM, ANQGSEA. This CDR3 region has 12 residues. V lost 5 bases, J lost 0 bases, and 8 bases lay in between. CDR3 region: CSVYEASYEQYF. CDR3 nucleotides: TGCAGCGTTTATGAGGCCTCCTACGAGCAGTACTTC.